This T cell receptor beta chain originates from a study of technical replicates of blood from a few donors. Germline loops: CDR1 SGHRS, CDR2 YFSETQ. Trimming cost V 3 bases and J 4 bases; bases outside gene matches: 3. The CDR3 has 13 amino acids. TCRdb's copy holds only in-frame clones and misses some; the assay was immunoSEQ multiplex PCR. The data contain around 61,000 clones, around 97% of them singletons. The source material was T cells isolated from PBMCs. The chain recombines TRBV5-1 with TRBJ1-2; 7 positions agree with TRBD1. The receptor was isolated from a human donor in good health. In DNA, the CDR3 is TGCGCCAGCAGCTACCGGGACAGCTATGGCTACACCTTC. It codes for CASSYRDSYGYTF.